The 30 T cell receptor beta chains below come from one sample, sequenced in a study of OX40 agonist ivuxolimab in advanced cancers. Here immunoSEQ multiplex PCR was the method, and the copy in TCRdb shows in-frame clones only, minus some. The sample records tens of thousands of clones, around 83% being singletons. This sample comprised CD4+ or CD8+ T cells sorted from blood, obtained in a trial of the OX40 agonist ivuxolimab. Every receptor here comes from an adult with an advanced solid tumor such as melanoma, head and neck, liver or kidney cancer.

CDR3 nucleotides: TGTGCCAGCAGCTTTAGACAGCGCACCTCTGGAAACACCATATATTTT. Translated: CASSFRQRTSGNTIYF. The gene calls are TRBV5-8 and TRBJ1-3, with TRBD1 as a possible D gene (5 bases). In germline, CDR1 is SGHTS, CDR2 YDEGEE. V was trimmed by 2 bases and J by 0 bases, leaving 12 bases between them. The CDR3 spans 16 residues.

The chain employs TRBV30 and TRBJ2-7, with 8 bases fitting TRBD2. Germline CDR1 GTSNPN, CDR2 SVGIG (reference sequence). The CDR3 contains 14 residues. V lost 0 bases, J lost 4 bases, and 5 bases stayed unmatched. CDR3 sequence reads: CAWSVGGARYEQYF. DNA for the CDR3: TGTGCCTGGAGTGTCGGGGGGGCAAGGTACGAGCAGTACTTC.

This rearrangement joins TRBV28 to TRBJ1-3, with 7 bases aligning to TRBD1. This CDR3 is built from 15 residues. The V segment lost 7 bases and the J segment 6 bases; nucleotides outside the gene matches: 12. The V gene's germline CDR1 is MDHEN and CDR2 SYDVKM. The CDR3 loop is CASTSTGLAENTIYF. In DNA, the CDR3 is TGTGCCAGCACCTCGACAGGGTTGGCGGAAAACACCATATATTTT.

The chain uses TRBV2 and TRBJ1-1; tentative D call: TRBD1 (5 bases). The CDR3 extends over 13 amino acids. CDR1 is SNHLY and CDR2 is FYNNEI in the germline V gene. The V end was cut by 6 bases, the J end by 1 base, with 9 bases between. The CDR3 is CASSSDRNTEAFF. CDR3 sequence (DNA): TGTGCCAGCAGCTCCGACAGGAACACTGAAGCTTTCTTT.

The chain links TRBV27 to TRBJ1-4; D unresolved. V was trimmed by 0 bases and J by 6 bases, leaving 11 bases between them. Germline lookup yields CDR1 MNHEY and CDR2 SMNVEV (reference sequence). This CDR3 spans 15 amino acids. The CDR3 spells CASSLSGWAYEKLFF. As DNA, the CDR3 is TGTGCCAGCAGTTTATCAGGGTGGGCCTATGAAAAACTGTTTTTT.

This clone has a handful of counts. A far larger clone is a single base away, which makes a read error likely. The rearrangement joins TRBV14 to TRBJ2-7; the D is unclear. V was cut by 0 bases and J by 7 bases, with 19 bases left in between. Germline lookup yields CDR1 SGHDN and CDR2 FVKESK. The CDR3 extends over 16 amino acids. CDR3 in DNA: TGTGCCAGCAGCCAAGAATCGGCCCTCGAACGGTCTGAGCAGTACTTC. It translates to CASSQESALERSEQYF.

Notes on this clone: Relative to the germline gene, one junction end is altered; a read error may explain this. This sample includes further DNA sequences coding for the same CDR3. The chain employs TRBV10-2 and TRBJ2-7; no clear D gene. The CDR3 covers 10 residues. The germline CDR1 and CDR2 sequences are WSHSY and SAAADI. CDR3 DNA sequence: TGTGCCAGCAGTGAGTACGAGCAGTACTTC. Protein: CASSEYEQYF.

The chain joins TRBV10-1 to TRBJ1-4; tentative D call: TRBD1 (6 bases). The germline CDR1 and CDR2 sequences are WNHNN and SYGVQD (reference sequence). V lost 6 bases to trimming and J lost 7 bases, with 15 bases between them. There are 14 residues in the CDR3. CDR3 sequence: CASRSDRSSEKLFF. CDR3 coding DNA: TGCGCCAGCAGGAGCGACAGGTCATCTGAAAAACTGTTTTTT.

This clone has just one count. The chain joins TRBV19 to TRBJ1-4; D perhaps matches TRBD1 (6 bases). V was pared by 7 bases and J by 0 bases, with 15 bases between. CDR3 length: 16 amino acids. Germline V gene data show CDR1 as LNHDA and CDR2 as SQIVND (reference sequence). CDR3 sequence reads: CASTTQDSPTNEKLFF. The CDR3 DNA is TGTGCCAGTACCACTCAGGACAGCCCAACTAATGAAAAACTGTTTTTT.

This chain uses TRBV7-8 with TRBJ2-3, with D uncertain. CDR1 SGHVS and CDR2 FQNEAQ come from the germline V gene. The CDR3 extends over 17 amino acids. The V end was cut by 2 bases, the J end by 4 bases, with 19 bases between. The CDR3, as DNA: TGTGCCAGCAGCTTATCCCAAACGGTGCTAGGGCCAGATACGCAGTATTTT. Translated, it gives CASSLSQTVLGPDTQYF.

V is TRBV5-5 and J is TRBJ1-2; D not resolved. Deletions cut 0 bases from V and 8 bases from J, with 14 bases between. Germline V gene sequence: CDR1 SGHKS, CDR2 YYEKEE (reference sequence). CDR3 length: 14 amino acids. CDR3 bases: TGTGCCAGCAGCTTGGGGTTAGAACTCGGAGGCTACACCTTC. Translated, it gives CASSLGLELGGYTF. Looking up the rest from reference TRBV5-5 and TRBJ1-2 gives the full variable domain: DAGVTQSPTHLIKTRGQQVTLRCSPISGHKSVSWYQQVLGQGPQFIFQYYEKEERGRGNFPDRFSARQFPNYSSELNVNALLLGDSALYLCASSLGLELGGYTFGSGTRLTVV.

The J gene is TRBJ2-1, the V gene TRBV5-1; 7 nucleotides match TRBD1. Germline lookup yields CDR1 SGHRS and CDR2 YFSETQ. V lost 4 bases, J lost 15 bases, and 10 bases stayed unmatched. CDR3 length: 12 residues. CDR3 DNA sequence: TGCGCCAGCAGCCTTGACAGGGAAGTTCGGTTCTTC. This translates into CASSLDREVRFF.

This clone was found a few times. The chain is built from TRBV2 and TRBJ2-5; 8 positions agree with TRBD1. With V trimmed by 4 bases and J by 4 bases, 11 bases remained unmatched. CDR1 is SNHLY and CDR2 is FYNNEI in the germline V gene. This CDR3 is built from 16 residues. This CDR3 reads CASSVQGARMPETQYF. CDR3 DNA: TGTGCCAGCAGTGTCCAGGGGGCGCGGATGCCAGAGACCCAGTACTTC.

CDR3 nucleotides: TGTGCCAGCAGTATCCCGGGGGTGGGGGAGCAGTACTTC. Protein: CASSIPGVGEQYF. The rearrangement joins TRBV25-1 to TRBJ2-7; D may be TRBD2 (6 bases). V lost 5 bases and J lost 7, with 15 bases in between. Germline CDR1 and CDR2: MGHDK and SYGVNS. The CDR3 is 13 residues long.

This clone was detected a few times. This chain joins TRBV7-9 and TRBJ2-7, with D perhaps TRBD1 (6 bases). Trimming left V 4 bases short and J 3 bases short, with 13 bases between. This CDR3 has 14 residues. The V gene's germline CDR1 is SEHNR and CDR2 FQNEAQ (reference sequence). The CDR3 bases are TGTGCCAGCAGCTCCGGGACAAGATTCTACGAGCAGTACTTC. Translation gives CASSSGTRFYEQYF.

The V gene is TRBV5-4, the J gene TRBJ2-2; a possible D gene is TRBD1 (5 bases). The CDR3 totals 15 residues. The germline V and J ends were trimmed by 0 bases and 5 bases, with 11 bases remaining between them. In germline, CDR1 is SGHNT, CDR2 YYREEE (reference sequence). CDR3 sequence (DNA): TGTGCCAGCAGCTTGGGGGGCGTCGCAACCGGGGAGCTGTTTTTT. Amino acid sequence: CASSLGGVATGELFF.

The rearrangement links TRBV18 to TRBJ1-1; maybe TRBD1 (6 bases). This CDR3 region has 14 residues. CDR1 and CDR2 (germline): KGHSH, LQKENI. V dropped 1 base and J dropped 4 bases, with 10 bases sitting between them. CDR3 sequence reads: CASSPLKGGTEAFF. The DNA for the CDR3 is TGTGCCAGCTCACCACTTAAAGGGGGCACTGAAGCTTTCTTT.

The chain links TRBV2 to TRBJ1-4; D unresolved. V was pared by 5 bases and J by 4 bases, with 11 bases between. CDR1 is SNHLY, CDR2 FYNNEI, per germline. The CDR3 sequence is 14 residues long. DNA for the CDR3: TGTGCCAGCAGTTCACAGATCCTTAATGAAAAACTGTTTTTT. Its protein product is CASSSQILNEKLFF.

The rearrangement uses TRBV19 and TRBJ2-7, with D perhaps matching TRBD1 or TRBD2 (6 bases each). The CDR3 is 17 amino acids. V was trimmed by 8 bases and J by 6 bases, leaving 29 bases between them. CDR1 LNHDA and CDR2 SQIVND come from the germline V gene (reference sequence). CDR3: CASPAPRLRGGSAEQYF. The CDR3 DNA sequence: TGTGCCAGTCCCGCTCCCAGGCTCCGAGGGGGGTCGGCCGAGCAGTACTTC.

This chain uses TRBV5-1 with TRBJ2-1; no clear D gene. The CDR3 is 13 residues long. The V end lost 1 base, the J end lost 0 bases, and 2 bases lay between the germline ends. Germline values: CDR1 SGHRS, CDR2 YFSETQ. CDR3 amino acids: CASSLSSYNEQFF. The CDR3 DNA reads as TGCGCCAGCAGCTTGAGCTCCTACAATGAGCAGTTCTTC.

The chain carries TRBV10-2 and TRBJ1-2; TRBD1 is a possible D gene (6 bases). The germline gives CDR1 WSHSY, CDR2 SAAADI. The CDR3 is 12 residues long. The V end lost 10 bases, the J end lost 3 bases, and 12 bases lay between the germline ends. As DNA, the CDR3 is TGCGCCACAGGGGAATCGGACTATGGCTACACCTTC. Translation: CATGESDYGYTF.

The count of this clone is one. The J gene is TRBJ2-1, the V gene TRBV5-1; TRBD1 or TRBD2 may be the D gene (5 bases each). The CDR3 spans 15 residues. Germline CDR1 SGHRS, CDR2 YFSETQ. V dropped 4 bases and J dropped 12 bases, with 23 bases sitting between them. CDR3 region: CASSPNSGPREGQFF. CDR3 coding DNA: TGCGCCAGCAGCCCGAACTCAGGGCCCCGGGAAGGGCAGTTCTTC.

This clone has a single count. DNA of the CDR3: TGTGCCAGCAGCTTAGATTTACTTCAAGAGACCCAGTACTTC. It encodes CASSLDLLQETQYF. V gene TRBV11-2 combines with J gene TRBJ2-5, with D hard to call. Germline lookup yields CDR1 SGHAT and CDR2 FQNNGV. The CDR3 covers 14 residues. The V end was cut by 0 bases, the J end by 2 bases, with 7 bases between.

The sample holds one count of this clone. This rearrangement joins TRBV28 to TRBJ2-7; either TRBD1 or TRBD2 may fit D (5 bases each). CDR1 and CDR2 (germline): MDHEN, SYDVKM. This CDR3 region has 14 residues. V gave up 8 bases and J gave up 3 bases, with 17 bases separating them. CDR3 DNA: TGTGCCAGCTCAGACGGGACCGACGGCTACGAGCAGTACTTC. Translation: CASSDGTDGYEQYF.

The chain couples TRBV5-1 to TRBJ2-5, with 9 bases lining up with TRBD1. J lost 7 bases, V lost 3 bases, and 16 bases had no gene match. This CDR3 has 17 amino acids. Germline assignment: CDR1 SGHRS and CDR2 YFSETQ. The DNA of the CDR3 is TGCGCCAGCAGCTCTACGACACTACAGGGGGCATCTGGGACCCAGTACTTC. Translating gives CASSSTTLQGASGTQYF.

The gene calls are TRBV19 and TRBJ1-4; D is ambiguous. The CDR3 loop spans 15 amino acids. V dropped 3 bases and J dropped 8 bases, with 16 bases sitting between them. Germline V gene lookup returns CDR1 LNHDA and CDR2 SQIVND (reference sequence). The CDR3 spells CASSIRGEIGEKLFF. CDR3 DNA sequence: TGTGCCAGTAGTATTCGTGGGGAGATTGGCGAAAAACTGTTTTTT.

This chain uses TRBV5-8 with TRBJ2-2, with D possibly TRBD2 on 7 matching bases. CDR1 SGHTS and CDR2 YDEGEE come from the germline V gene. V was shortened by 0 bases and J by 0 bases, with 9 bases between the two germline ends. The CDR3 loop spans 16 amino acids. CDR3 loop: CASSLEGGTNTGELFF. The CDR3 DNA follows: TGTGCCAGCAGCTTGGAGGGGGGGACGAACACCGGGGAGCTGTTTTTT.

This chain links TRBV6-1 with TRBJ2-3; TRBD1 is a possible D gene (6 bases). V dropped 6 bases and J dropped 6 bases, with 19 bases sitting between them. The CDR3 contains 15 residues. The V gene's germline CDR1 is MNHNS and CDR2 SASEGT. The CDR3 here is CASSRQTGLSDTQYF. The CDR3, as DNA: TGTGCCAGCAGCCGCCAAACAGGGCTCTCGGATACGCAGTATTTT.

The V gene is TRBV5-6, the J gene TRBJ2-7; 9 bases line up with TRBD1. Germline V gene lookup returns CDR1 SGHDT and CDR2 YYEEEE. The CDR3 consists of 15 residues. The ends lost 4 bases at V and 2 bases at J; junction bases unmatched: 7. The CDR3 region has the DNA TGTGCCAGCAGCAAGGGGACAGGGAGTCCCTACGAGCAGTACTTC. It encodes CASSKGTGSPYEQYF.

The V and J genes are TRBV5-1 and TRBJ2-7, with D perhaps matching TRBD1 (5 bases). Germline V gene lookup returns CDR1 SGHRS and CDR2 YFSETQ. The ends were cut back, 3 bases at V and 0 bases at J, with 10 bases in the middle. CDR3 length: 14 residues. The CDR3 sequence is CASSSRTSSYEQYF. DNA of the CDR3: TGCGCCAGCAGCTCACGGACAAGCTCCTACGAGCAGTACTTC. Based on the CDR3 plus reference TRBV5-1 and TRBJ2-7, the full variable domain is KAGVTQTPRYLIKTRGQQVTLSCSPISGHRSVSWYQQTPGQGLQFLFEYFSETQRNKGNFPGRFSGRQFSNSRSEMNVSTLELGDSALYLCASSSRTSSYEQYFGPGTRLTVT.